Shown below are 26 T cell receptor beta chains from a single sample sequenced in a study of T cell repertoires in cytomegalovirus infection. A single record per CDR3 protein comes from TCRdb applying MiXCR to the reads. The sample yields approximately 750,000 distinct CDR3 sequences, under 40% seen once. Material for sequencing was PBMCs. The receptors derive from a human donor in good health (CMV status not recorded). Some clones in this sample may be carry-over from other donors' samples.

This clonotype was detected only a few times. The chain joins TRBV7-3 to TRBJ2-1; tentative D call: TRBD2 (7 bases). V was pared by 3 bases and J by 8 bases, with 26 bases between. The CDR3 spans 18 residues. In germline, CDR1 is SGHTA, CDR2 FQGTGA. CDR3 in amino acids: CASSLGGSFGGRWYEQFF. The CDR3 nucleotides read TGTGCCAGCAGCTTGGGCGGGAGTTTTGGGGGCCGATGGTATGAGCAGTTCTTC.

This clonotype occurred a few times. This chain connects TRBV28 to TRBJ2-1, with 7 positions matching TRBD2. V shed 8 bases, J shed 9 bases, and the junction held 10 bases outside the gene matches. The CDR3 contains 13 residues. The germline V gene has CDR1 MDHEN and CDR2 SYDVKM. In DNA, the CDR3 is TGTGCCAGCCAAGGCCGGGGAGGGGCTGAGCAGTTCTTC. Residues: CASQGRGGAEQFF.

This clonotype was detected ten times or more. The V gene is TRBV7-8, the J gene TRBJ2-3, with D possibly being TRBD2 (6 bases). This CDR3 spans 19 amino acids. Germline assignment: CDR1 SGHVS and CDR2 FQNEAQ. Trimming cost V 4 bases and J 2 bases, with 25 bases left between them. The CDR3 sequence: CASSSQRLGGAVATDTQYF. In DNA form, the CDR3 reads TGTGCCAGCAGCTCCCAGCGCCTGGGGGGTGCGGTGGCCACAGATACGCAGTATTTT.

Concerning this clonotype itself: A much larger clone differs by one base, so this may be a read error. CDR3 region: CASSLVPPGPRGNEKFF. CDR3 nucleotides: TGTGCCAGCAGCTTAGTTCCCCCGGGACCCCGAGGCAATGAGAAGTTCTTC. This chain joins TRBV7-8 and TRBJ2-1, with D possibly being TRBD1 or TRBD2 (5 bases each). Per the germline V gene, CDR1 is SGHVS and CDR2 is FQNEAQ. The length of the CDR3 is 17 residues.

This chain links TRBV28 with TRBJ2-2, with D possibly matching TRBD2 (6 bases). Looked up from germline, CDR1 is MDHEN and CDR2 is SYDVKM. Trimming cost V 2 bases and J 6 bases, with 13 bases left between them. CDR3 length: 15 amino acids. As DNA, the CDR3 is TGTGCCAGCAGTTTAGTTGGAGGGGATGCCGGGGAGCTGTTTTTT. Its translation is CASSLVGGDAGELFF.

V gene TRBV3-1 combines with J gene TRBJ2-3; D gene uncertain. Germline V gene lookup returns CDR1 LGHDT and CDR2 YNNKEL (reference sequence). CDR3 length: 13 amino acids. The germline V and J ends were trimmed by 2 bases and 4 bases, with 7 bases remaining between them. The CDR3 region is CASSQRASDTQYF. The DNA for the CDR3 is TGTGCCAGCAGCCAACGCGCATCAGATACGCAGTATTTT.

The chain recombines TRBV11-1 with TRBJ2-1; 7 bases are a match to TRBD1. CDR3 length: 15 residues. Germline loops: CDR1 SGHAT, CDR2 FQDESV (reference sequence). Trimming removed 5 bases from V and 6 bases from J; junction bases left unmatched: 10. The CDR3 bases are TGTGCCAGCAGCCGGGACAGAGGACTCCCCAATGAGCAGTTCTTC. It codes for CASSRDRGLPNEQFF.

This chain links TRBV7-9 with TRBJ2-1; 9 nucleotides align to TRBD1. The CDR3 runs to 16 residues. CDR1 and CDR2 from the germline V gene are SEHNR and FQNEAQ (reference sequence). With 0 bases clipped from V and 6 bases from J, the junction kept 6 bases outside the gene matches. CDR3 DNA sequence: TGTGCCAGCAGCTTAGCCCGGACAGGGGTATTCAATGAGCAGTTCTTC. It codes for CASSLARTGVFNEQFF.

This clonotype was observed a handful of times. The CDR3 spells CASSPGGRSHNEQFF. CDR3 coding DNA: TGTGCCAGCAGCCCAGGTGGGCGGAGCCACAATGAGCAGTTCTTC. The chain is built from TRBV7-9 and TRBJ2-1; D uncertain. The germline V and J ends were trimmed by 5 bases and 5 bases, with 16 bases remaining between them. The CDR3 totals 15 residues. CDR1 SEHNR and CDR2 FQNEAQ come from the germline V gene (reference sequence).

The table lists this clonotype with a few counts. The chain is built from TRBV6-6 and TRBJ1-2; TRBD1 is a possible D gene (5 bases). V gave up 7 bases and J gave up 8 bases, with 17 bases separating them. The germline CDR1 and CDR2 sequences are MNHNY and SVGAGI (reference sequence). CDR3 length: 13 amino acids. CDR3 amino acids: CASTGNRGVGYTF. In DNA, the CDR3 is TGTGCCAGCACCGGTAATAGGGGCGTGGGCTACACCTTC.

The gene calls are TRBV7-4 and TRBJ2-7, with no clear D. V dropped 7 bases and J dropped 6 bases, with 13 bases sitting between them. Per the germline V gene, CDR1 is SGHVT and CDR2 is SQSDAQ. The CDR3 sequence is 12 residues long. The CDR3 DNA follows: TGTGCCAGCACCCATTCCGGGTCCGAGCAGTACTTC. As protein: CASTHSGSEQYF.

This clonotype occurred many times. This rearrangement joins TRBV7-9 to TRBJ2-1; 7 bases line up with TRBD2. The length of the CDR3 is 17 residues. V shed 5 bases, J shed 0 bases, and the junction held 10 bases outside the gene matches. Germline CDR1 is SEHNR and CDR2 is FQNEAQ (reference sequence). As DNA, the CDR3 is TGTGCCAGCAGCGCCTTCCCTAGCGGAAGCTCCTACAATGAGCAGTTCTTC. This translates into CASSAFPSGSSYNEQFF.

The chain joins TRBV27 to TRBJ1-1; no definite D call. The CDR3 contains 13 residues. Germline V lookup: CDR1 MNHEY, CDR2 SMNVEV (reference sequence). V was trimmed by 3 bases and J by 4 bases, leaving 9 bases between them. The CDR3 DNA follows: TGTGCCAGCAGTTTTTGGAGAGGCACTGAAGCTTTCTTT. Translated: CASSFWRGTEAFF.

The chain combines TRBV6-1 with TRBJ2-3, with 10 bases that match TRBD2. Looked up from germline, CDR1 is MNHNS and CDR2 is SASEGT. CDR3 size: 13 residues. Trimming removed 9 bases from V and 4 bases from J; junction bases left unmatched: 4. The CDR3 region is CASKRGGPDTQYF. The CDR3 DNA is TGTGCCAGTAAGCGGGGGGGCCCAGATACGCAGTATTTT.

This clonotype was detected a few times. This chain joins TRBV28 and TRBJ1-5; 8 positions agree with TRBD1. Germline V gene data show CDR1 as MDHEN and CDR2 as SYDVKM. The CDR3 has 14 amino acids. V was pared by 6 bases and J by 7 bases, with 8 bases of the junction left unmatched. The CDR3 region is CASRHDRGGQPQHF. DNA of the CDR3: TGTGCCAGCAGACACGACAGGGGCGGACAGCCCCAGCATTTT. Filled out from reference TRBV28 and TRBJ1-5, the complete variable domain reads DVKVTQSSRYLVKRTGEKVFLECVQDMDHENMFWYRQDPGLGLRLIYFSYDVKMKEKGDIPEGYSVSREKKERFSLILESASTNQTSMYLCASRHDRGGQPQHFGDGTRLSIL.

In its sample, this clonotype was seen once. An end of the junction differs from the germline gene, which may be a read error. The chain links TRBV7-9 to TRBJ1-2, with TRBD1 identical over 7 bases. Per the germline V gene, CDR1 is SEHNR and CDR2 is FQNEAQ (reference sequence). The CDR3 has 14 residues. CDR3 in amino acids: CASSVGQNNYVYTF. DNA of the CDR3: TGTGCCAGCAGCGTGGGACAGAATAACTATGTCTACACCTTC. Full variable domain (rest looked up from reference TRBV7-9 and TRBJ1-2): DTGVSQNPRHKITKRGQNVTFRCDPISEHNRLYWYRQTLGQGPEFLTYFQNEAQLEKSRLLSDRFSAERPKGSFSTLEIQRTEQGDSAMYLCASSVGQNNYVYTFGSGTRLTVV.

CDR3 in amino acids: CASSPRVRRANTIYF. In DNA form, the CDR3 reads TGTGCCAGCAGTCCCAGGGTCCGAAGGGCAAACACCATATATTTT. This rearrangement joins TRBV12-3 or TRBV12-4 to TRBJ1-3, with D tentatively TRBD1 (5 bases). Trimming shortened V by 5 bases and J by 6 bases, and 17 bases separated the two germline ends. The length of the CDR3 is 15 residues.

The chain is built from TRBV19 and TRBJ1-1, with a possible D match to TRBD1 (6 bases). CDR3 length: 17 residues. V was cut by 7 bases and J by 4 bases, with 25 bases left in between. Germline CDR1 and CDR2: LNHDA and SQIVND (reference sequence). In DNA, the CDR3 is TGTGCCAGTATGGGCCGTTCGGACAGAACGAGGGGCACTGAAGCTTTCTTT. Translation gives CASMGRSDRTRGTEAFF.

With regard to this clonotype: A junction boundary mismatches the germline segment, possibly from a read error. The chain employs TRBV27 and TRBJ1-1; D might be TRBD1 (5 bases). This CDR3 comprises 14 residues. Per germline, CDR1 MNHEY and CDR2 SMNVEV (reference sequence). The DNA of the CDR3 is TGTGCCAGCAAAATGGGGGGAAGGAACACTGAATCTTTCTTT. Its protein is CASKMGGRNTESFF.

The gene calls are TRBV4-2 and TRBJ1-5, with D uncertain. V was cut by 4 bases and J by 5 bases, with 21 bases left in between. Looked up from germline, CDR1 is LGHNA and CDR2 is YNFKEQ. The CDR3 runs 17 residues. In DNA form, the CDR3 reads TGTGCCAGCAGCCGAACCGAAGAGGCGGCGGCCCATCAGCCCCAGCATTTT. It translates to CASSRTEEAAAHQPQHF.

The table lists this clonotype with a few counts. The chain recombines TRBV5-1 with TRBJ2-1; 10 bases are shared with TRBD2. Trimming cost V 3 bases and J 6 bases; bases outside gene matches: 6. From germline, CDR1 is SGHRS and CDR2 YFSETQ. The CDR3 consists of 15 residues. In DNA, the CDR3 is TGCGCCAGCAGCTCACAAAGCGGGGGGGCCAATGAGCAGTTCTTC. Its translation: CASSSQSGGANEQFF.

The table lists this clonotype with a few counts. CDR3 residues: CASSLRDSEGNQPQHF. CDR3 in DNA: TGTGCCAGCAGTTTACGGGACAGTGAGGGCAATCAGCCCCAGCATTTT. The chain has TRBV27 and TRBJ1-5, with TRBD1 identical over 7 bases. CDR3 length: 16 residues. The V and J ends lost 2 bases and 2 bases, in that order; junction bases with no gene match: 6. Germline V CDR1 and CDR2: MNHEY, SMNVEV (reference sequence).

V and J are TRBV6-5 and TRBJ2-7, with 9 bases identical to TRBD1. V lost 7 bases to trimming and J lost 5 bases; unmatched junction nucleotides: 6. Germline V CDR1 and CDR2: MNHEY, SVGAGI. The CDR3 sequence is 13 residues long. Here the CDR3 reads CASTTGQGHEQYF. CDR3 DNA: TGTGCCAGCACCACTGGACAGGGGCACGAGCAGTACTTC.

This clonotype was seen many times. J is TRBJ2-2 and V is TRBV7-2; TRBD2 agrees at 8 bases. CDR1 is SGHTA and CDR2 is FQGNSA in the germline V gene. The trim removed 6 bases at V and 3 bases at J, leaving 6 bases unmatched. The CDR3 loop spans 15 amino acids. The DNA for the CDR3 is TGTGCCAGCAGGGACGGGGGGGCACACACCGGGGAGCTGTTTTTT. It is translated as CASRDGGAHTGELFF.

The V and J genes are TRBV28 and TRBJ1-5; perhaps TRBD1 as D (5 bases). CDR1 is MDHEN, CDR2 SYDVKM, per germline. V was pared by 6 bases and J by 2 bases, with 17 bases between. The CDR3 runs to 16 residues. CDR3 loop: CASRVGRGGGNQPQHF. The CDR3 DNA is TGTGCCAGCAGGGTGGGTCGGGGGGGGGGCAATCAGCCCCAGCATTTT. Using reference TRBV28 and TRBJ1-5 for the parts outside the CDR3, the full variable domain is DVKVTQSSRYLVKRTGEKVFLECVQDMDHENMFWYRQDPGLGLRLIYFSYDVKMKEKGDIPEGYSVSREKKERFSLILESASTNQTSMYLCASRVGRGGGNQPQHFGDGTRLSIL.

V and J are TRBV7-4 and TRBJ1-1; no clear D gene. Per the germline V gene, CDR1 is SGHVT and CDR2 is SQSDAQ. CDR3 length: 13 amino acids. V lost 5 bases and J lost 1, with 8 bases in between. The CDR3 here is CASSDTENTEAFF. CDR3 nucleotide sequence: TGTGCCAGCAGCGACACAGAGAACACTGAAGCTTTCTTT. Variable domain in full (rest from reference TRBV7-4 and TRBJ1-1): GAGVSQSPRYKVAKRGRDVALRCDSISGHVTLYWYRQTLGQGSEVLTYSQSDAQRDKSGRPSGRFSAERPERSVSTLKIQRTEQGDSAVYLCASSDTENTEAFFGQGTRLTVV.